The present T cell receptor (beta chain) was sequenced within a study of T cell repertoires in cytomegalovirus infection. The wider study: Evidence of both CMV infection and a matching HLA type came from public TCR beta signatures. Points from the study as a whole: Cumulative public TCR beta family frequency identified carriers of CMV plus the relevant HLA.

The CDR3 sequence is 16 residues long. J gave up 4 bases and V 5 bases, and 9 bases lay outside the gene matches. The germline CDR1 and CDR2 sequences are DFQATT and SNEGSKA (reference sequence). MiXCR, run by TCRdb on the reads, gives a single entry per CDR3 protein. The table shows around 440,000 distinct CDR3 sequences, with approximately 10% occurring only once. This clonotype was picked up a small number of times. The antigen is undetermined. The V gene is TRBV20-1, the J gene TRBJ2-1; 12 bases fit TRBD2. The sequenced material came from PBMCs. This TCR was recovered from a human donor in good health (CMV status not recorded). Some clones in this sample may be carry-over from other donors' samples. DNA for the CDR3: TGCAGTGCTTTACCTAGGACTAGCGGGGTTTACAATGAGCAGTTCTTC. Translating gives CSALPRTSGVYNEQFF.